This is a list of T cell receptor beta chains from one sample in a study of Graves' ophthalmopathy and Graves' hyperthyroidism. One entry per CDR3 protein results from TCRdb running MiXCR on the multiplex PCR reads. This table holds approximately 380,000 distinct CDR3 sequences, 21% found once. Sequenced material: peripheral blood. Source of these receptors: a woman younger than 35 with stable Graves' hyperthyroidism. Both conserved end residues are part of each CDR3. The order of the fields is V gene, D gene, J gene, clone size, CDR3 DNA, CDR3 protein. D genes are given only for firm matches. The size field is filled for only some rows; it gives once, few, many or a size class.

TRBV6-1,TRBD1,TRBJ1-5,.,TGTGCCAGCAGTGAAGGGGACAGGGGCTGGGGCAATCAGCCCCAGCATTTT,CASSEGDRGWGNQPQHF
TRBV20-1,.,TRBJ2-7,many,TGCAGTGGGACAGCTAACTCCTACGAGCAGTACTTC,CSGTANSYEQYF
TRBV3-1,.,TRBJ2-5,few,TGTGCCAGCAGCCGGACGTTCCAAGAGACCCAGTACTTC,CASSRTFQETQYF
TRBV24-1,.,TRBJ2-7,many,TGTGCCACCAGTGCCCCAGGGAAGAGTACCTACGAGCAGTACTTC,CATSAPGKSTYEQYF
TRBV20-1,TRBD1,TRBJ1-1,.,TGCAGTGCCGCGGGACAGACGGACACTGAAGCTTTCTTT,CSAAGQTDTEAFF
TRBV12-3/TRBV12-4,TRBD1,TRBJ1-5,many,TGTGCCAGCAGAAGGGGACAGTATAGCAATCAGCCCCAGCATTTT,CASRRGQYSNQPQHF
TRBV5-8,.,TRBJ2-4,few,TGTGCCACCAACCTGGGGTTTCCTGGGACCAAAAACATTCAGTACTTC,CATNLGFPGTKNIQYF
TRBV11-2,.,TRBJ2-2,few,TGTGCCAGCAGCTTACAAGATACGAACACCGGGGAGCTGTTTTTT,CASSLQDTNTGELFF
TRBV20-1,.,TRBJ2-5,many,TGCAGTGCCACCTTACGTGGGAGGGGGGTCTGGGAGACCCAGTACTTC,CSATLRGRGVWETQYF
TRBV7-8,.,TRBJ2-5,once,TGTGCCAGCAGCTCTGCCGGGACGGAACAAGAGACCCAGTACTTC,CASSSAGTEQETQYF
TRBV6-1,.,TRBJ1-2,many,TGTGCCAGCAGACAAACAGGGCTTGGCTACACCTTC,CASRQTGLGYTF
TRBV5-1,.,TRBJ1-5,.,TGCGCCAGCAGCTTGGAAGCAGGGTTGGAGCCCCAGCATTTT,CASSLEAGLEPQHF
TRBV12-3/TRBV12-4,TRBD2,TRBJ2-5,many,TGTGCCAGCAGCAGCTCTAGCGGGAGTCGAGAGACCCAGTACTTC,CASSSSSGSRETQYF
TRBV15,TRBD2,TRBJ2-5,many,TGTGCCACCAGCAGAGTAGAGAGCGGGAGGGGTCAAGAGACCCAGTACTTC,CATSRVESGRGQETQYF
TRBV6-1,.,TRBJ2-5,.,TGTGCCAGCAGCCCCGTTTATGGGGGCATCCAAGAGACCCAGTACTTC,CASSPVYGGIQETQYF
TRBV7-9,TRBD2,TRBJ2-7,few,TGTGCCAGCACCAACGGGGAGGGGCGGTTCGACGAGCAGTACTTC,CASTNGEGRFDEQYF
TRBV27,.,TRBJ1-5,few,TGTGCCAGCAGTTTATGGGGGGAAGTCAATCAGCCCCAGCATTTT,CASSLWGEVNQPQHF
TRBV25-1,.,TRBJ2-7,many,TGTGCCAGCAGTGAGCCCCTTTCCTACGAGCAGTACTTC,CASSEPLSYEQYF
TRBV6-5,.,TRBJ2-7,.,TGTGCCAGCAGCTACGCCATGGACTACGAGCAGTACTTC,CASSYAMDYEQYF
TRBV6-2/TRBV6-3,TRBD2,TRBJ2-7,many,TGTGCCAGCAGTTACCCCCCACTAGCGTCGAGCTCCTACGAGCAGTACTTC,CASSYPPLASSSYEQYF
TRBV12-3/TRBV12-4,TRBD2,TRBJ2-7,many,TGTGCCAGCAGTTTCTTAGCGGGAGAGCACCACGAGCAGTACTTC,CASSFLAGEHHEQYF